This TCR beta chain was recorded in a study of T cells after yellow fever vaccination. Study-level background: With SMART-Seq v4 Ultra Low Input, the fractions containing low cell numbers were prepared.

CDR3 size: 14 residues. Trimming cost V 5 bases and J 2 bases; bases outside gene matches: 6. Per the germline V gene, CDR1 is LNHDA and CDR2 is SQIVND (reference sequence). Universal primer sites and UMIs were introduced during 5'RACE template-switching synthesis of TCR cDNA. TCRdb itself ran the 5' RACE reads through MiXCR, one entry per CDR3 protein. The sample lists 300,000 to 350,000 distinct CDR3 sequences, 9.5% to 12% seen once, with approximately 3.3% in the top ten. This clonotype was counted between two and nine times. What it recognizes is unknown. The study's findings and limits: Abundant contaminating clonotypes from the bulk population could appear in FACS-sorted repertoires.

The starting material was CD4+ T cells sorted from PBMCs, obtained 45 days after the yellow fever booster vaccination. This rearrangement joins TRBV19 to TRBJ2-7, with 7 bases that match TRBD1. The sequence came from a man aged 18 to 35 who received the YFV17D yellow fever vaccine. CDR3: CASSHRGVTYEQYF. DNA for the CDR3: TGTGCCAGTAGTCACAGGGGAGTAACCTACGAGCAGTACTTC.